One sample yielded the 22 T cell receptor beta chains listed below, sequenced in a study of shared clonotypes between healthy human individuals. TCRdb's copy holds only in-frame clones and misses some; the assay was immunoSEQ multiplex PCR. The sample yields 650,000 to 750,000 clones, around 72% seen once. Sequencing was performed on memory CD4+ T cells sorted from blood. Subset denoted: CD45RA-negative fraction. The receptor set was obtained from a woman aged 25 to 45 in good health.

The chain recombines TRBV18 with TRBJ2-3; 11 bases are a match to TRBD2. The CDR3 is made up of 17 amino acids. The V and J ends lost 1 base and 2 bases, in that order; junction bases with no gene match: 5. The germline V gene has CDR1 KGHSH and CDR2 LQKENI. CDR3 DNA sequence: TGTGCCAGCTCACCACTAGCGGGAGGGGAGAACACAGATACGCAGTATTTT. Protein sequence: CASSPLAGGENTDTQYF.

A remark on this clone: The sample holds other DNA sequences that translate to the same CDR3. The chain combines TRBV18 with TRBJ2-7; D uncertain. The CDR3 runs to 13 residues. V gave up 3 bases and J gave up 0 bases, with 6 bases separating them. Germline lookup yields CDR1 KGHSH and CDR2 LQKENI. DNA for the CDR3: TGTGCCAGCTCACCGACAAGCTCCTACGAGCAGTACTTC. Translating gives CASSPTSSYEQYF.

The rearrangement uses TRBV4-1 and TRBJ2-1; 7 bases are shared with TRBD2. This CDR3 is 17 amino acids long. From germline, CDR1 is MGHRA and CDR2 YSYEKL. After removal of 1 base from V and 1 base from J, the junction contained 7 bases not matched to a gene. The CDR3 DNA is TGCGCCAGCAGCCAAGTGCTAGCGGCTTCGTCCTACAATGAGCAGTTCTTC. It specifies CASSQVLAASSYNEQFF.

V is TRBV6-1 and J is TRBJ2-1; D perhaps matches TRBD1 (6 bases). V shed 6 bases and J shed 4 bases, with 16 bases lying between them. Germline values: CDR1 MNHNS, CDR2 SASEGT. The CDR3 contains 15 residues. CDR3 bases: TGTGCCAGCAGGACAGGTGGGTCGGGATACAATGAGCAGTTCTTC. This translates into CASRTGGSGYNEQFF.

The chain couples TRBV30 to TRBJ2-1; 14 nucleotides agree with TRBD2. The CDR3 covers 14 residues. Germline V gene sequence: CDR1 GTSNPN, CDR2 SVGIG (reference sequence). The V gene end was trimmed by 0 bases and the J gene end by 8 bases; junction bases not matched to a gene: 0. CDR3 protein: CAWSVTSGRDEQFF. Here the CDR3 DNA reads TGTGCCTGGAGTGTGACTAGCGGGAGGGATGAGCAGTTCTTC.

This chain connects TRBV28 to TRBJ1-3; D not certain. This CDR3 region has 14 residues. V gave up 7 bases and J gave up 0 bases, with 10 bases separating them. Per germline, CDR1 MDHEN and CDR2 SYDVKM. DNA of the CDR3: TGTGCCAGCAAGCCTGTTGGCTCTGGAAACACCATATATTTT. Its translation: CASKPVGSGNTIYF.

This CDR3 is CASTSLERGDSYGYTF. CDR3 DNA sequence: TGTGCCAGCACCTCCCTTGAGAGGGGGGATTCTTATGGCTACACCTTC. The chain recombines TRBV28 with TRBJ1-2; D may be TRBD1 (6 bases). In germline, CDR1 is MDHEN, CDR2 SYDVKM. V was shortened by 7 bases and J by 5 bases, with 23 bases between the two germline ends. The CDR3 contains 16 residues.

Here the CDR3 reads CASSASREDLETQYF. CDR3 nucleotide sequence: TGTGCCAGCAGTGCTTCCAGGGAAGATCTAGAGACCCAGTACTTC. This chain joins TRBV6-1 and TRBJ2-5, with D tentatively TRBD1 (5 bases). The germline CDR1 and CDR2 sequences are MNHNS and SASEGT. The CDR3 spans 15 residues. V dropped 4 bases and J dropped 4 bases, with 16 bases sitting between them.

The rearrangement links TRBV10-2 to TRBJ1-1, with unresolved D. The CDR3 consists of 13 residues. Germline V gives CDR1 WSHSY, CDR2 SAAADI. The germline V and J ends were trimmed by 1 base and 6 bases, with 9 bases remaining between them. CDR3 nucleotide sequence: TGCGCCAGCAGTGAGTGGGATGTCGCTGAAGCTTTCTTT. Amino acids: CASSEWDVAEAFF.

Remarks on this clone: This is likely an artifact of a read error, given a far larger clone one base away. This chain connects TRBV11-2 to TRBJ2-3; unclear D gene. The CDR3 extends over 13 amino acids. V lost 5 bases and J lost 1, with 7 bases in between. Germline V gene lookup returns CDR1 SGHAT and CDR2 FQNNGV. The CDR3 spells CASSPPGTDTQYF. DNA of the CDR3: TGTGCCAGCAGCCCCCCTGGCACAGATACGCAGTATTTT.

The CDR3 DNA reads as TGTGCCAGCAGCGTAGGAGCCACACCCACCGGGGAGCTGTTTTTT. Its translation is CASSVGATPTGELFF. The gene calls are TRBV9 and TRBJ2-2; D unclear. The CDR3 is 15 residues long. With 0 bases removed from V and 4 bases from J, the gap between germline ends came to 10 bases. The V gene's germline CDR1 is SGDLS and CDR2 YYNGEE.

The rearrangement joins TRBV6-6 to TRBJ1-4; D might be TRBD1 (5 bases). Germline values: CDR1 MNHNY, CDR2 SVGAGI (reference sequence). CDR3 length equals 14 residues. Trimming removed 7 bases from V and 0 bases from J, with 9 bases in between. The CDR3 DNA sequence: TGTGCCAGCACTCTGACAGCAACTAATGAAAAACTGTTTTTT. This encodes CASTLTATNEKLFF.

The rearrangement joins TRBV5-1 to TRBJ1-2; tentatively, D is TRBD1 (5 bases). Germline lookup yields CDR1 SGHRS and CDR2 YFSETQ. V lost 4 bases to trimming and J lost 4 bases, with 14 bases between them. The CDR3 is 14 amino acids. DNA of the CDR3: TGCGCCAGCAGCCCGGGGGAGGGGACCTATGGCTACACCTTC. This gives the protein CASSPGEGTYGYTF. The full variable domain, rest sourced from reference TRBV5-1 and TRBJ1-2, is KAGVTQTPRYLIKTRGQQVTLSCSPISGHRSVSWYQQTPGQGLQFLFEYFSETQRNKGNFPGRFSGRQFSNSRSEMNVSTLELGDSALYLCASSPGEGTYGYTFGSGTRLTVV.

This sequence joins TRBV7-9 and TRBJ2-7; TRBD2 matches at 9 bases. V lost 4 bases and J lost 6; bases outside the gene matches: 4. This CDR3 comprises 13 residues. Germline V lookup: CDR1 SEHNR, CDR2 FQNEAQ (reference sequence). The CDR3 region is CASSYGLAPEQYF. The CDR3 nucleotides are TGTGCCAGCAGCTACGGACTAGCGCCCGAGCAGTACTTC.

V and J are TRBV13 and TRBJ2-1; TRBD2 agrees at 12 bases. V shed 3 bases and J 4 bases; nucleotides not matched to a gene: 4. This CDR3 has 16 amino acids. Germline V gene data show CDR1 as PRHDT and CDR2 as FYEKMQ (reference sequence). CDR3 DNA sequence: TGTGCCAGCAGCTTTCCCGGACTAGCGGGGTACAATGAGCAGTTCTTC. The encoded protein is CASSFPGLAGYNEQFF.

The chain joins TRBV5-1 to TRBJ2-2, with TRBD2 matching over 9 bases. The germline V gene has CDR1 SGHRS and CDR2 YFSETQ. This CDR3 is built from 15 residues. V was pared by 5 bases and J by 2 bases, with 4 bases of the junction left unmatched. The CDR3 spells CASSSTSGNTGELFF. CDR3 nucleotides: TGCGCCAGCAGTTCGACTAGCGGTAACACCGGGGAGCTGTTTTTT.

In nucleotides, the CDR3 is TGTGCCAGCCGGCAGGTCCCGGGCAATGAGCAGTTCTTC. Protein product: CASRQVPGNEQFF. The genes are TRBV19 and TRBJ2-1; D gene ambiguous. The CDR3 covers 13 residues. V was shortened by 9 bases and J by 6 bases, with 15 bases between the two germline ends. Looked up from germline, CDR1 is LNHDA and CDR2 is SQIVND (reference sequence).

In DNA form, the CDR3 reads TGCGCCAGCAGCGGGCTAGCGGGAGGGCCAAATGAGCAGTTCTTC. This translates into CASSGLAGGPNEQFF. This sequence joins TRBV5-1 and TRBJ2-1, with 12 bases lining up with TRBD2. Germline CDR1 SGHRS, CDR2 YFSETQ. The V segment lost 4 bases and the J segment 7 bases; nucleotides outside the gene matches: 6. This CDR3 is 15 amino acids long. Filled out from reference TRBV5-1 and TRBJ2-1, the complete variable domain reads KAGVTQTPRYLIKTRGQQVTLSCSPISGHRSVSWYQQTPGQGLQFLFEYFSETQRNKGNFPGRFSGRQFSNSRSEMNVSTLELGDSALYLCASSGLAGGPNEQFFGPGTRLTVL.

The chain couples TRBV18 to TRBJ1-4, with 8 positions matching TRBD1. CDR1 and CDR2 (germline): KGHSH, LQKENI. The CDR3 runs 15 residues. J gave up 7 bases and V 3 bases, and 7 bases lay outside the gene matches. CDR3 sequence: CASSPAGTGGEKLFF. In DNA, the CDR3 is TGTGCCAGCTCACCGGCCGGGACAGGTGGTGAAAAACTGTTTTTT. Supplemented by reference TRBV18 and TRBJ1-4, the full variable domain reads NAGVMQNPRHLVRRRGQEARLRCSPMKGHSHVYWYRQLPEEGLKFMVYLQKENIIDESGMPKERFSAEFPKEGPSILRIQQVVRGDSAAYFCASSPAGTGGEKLFFGSGTQLSVL.

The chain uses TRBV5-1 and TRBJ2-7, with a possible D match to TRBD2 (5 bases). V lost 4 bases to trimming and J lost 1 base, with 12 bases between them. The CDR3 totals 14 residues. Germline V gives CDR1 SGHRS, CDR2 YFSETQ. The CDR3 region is CASSAGVLSYEQYF. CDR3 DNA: TGCGCCAGCAGCGCCGGGGTTCTTTCCTACGAGCAGTACTTC.

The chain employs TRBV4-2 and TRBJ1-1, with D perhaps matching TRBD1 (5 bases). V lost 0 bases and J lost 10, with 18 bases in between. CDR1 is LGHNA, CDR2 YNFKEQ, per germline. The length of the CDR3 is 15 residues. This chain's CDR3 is CASSQENGGPRRAFF. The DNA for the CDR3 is TGTGCCAGCAGCCAAGAAAACGGGGGACCCAGGCGAGCTTTCTTT.

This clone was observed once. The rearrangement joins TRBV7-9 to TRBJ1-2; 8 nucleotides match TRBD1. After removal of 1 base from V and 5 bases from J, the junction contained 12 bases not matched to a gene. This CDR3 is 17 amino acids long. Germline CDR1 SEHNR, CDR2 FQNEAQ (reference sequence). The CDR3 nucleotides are TGTGCCAGCAGCTTAGTCGGGTCAGGGGGCGCATGGTATGGCTACACCTTC. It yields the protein CASSLVGSGGAWYGYTF.